Presented here are 29 T cell receptor beta chains from one specimen sequenced in a study of T cells in Graves' hyperthyroidism and ophthalmopathy. It was RNA transcripts that yielded the amplified TCR beta CDR3 regions. Carried out on the TCR CDR3, a first-round RT-PCR used the HTBI primer set. In TCRdb, the multiplex PCR reads were re-called with MiXCR into one record per CDR3 protein. The sample includes 300,000 to 350,000 distinct CDR3 sequences, 16% of them seen just once. Sequencing was carried out using blood. The receptors stem from a man in his thirties or forties with Graves' hyperthyroidism.

Only a few counts were recorded for this clonotype. The chain uses TRBV13 and TRBJ1-2, with TRBD1 as a possible D gene (6 bases). V shed 4 bases and J shed 7 bases, with 13 bases lying between them. There are 13 residues in the CDR3. The germline V gene has CDR1 PRHDT and CDR2 FYEKMQ (reference sequence). Here the CDR3 reads CASSSSGAGGYTF. Here the CDR3 DNA reads TGTGCCAGCAGCTCCTCGGGGGCCGGTGGCTACACCTTC.

The sample holds many counts of this clonotype. V usage is TRBV20-1 and J usage is TRBJ1-1, with D possibly matching TRBD1 (6 bases). V lost 0 bases, J lost 3 bases, and 11 bases lay in between. This CDR3 comprises 14 residues. Per the germline V gene, CDR1 is DFQATT and CDR2 is SNEGSKA (reference sequence). The CDR3 protein is CSARDGQIYTEAFF. The DNA for the CDR3 is TGCAGTGCTAGAGATGGACAGATCTACACTGAAGCTTTCTTT.

This clonotype came up many times. The V gene is TRBV11-3, the J gene TRBJ2-1; possibly TRBD1 for D (5 bases). This CDR3 is 14 amino acids long. V was pared by 4 bases and J by 1 base, with 8 bases between. Germline lookup yields CDR1 SGHNT and CDR2 YENEEA. The CDR3 spells CASSWGGSYNEQFF. The CDR3 DNA follows: TGTGCCAGCAGCTGGGGCGGTTCCTACAATGAGCAGTTCTTC.

The chain couples TRBV5-6 to TRBJ1-2; perhaps TRBD1 as D (6 bases). Trimming pared 3 bases from V and 1 base from J, leaving 16 bases between. The CDR3 is 16 residues long. CDR1 is SGHDT and CDR2 is YYEEEE in the germline V gene. The chain's CDR3 is CASSWGARKSNYGYTF. The CDR3 DNA sequence: TGTGCCAGCAGCTGGGGGGCGAGGAAAAGTAACTATGGCTACACCTTC.

The genes are TRBV28 and TRBJ2-7, with unresolved D. V was clipped by 6 bases and J by 2 bases, with 14 bases between them. The CDR3 extends over 14 amino acids. Germline V CDR1 and CDR2: MDHEN, SYDVKM. DNA for the CDR3: TGTGCCAGCAGCCCGGTGGTTAAACCCTACGAGCAGTACTTC. Protein product: CASSPVVKPYEQYF. The entire variable domain, with the rest obtained from reference TRBV28 and TRBJ2-7, is as follows: DVKVTQSSRYLVKRTGEKVFLECVQDMDHENMFWYRQDPGLGLRLIYFSYDVKMKEKGDIPEGYSVSREKKERFSLILESASTNQTSMYLCASSPVVKPYEQYFGPGTRLTVT.

There are a few counts of this clonotype. This chain uses TRBV2 with TRBJ2-7; TRBD1 might be the D (5 bases). The length of the CDR3 is 14 residues. Germline V CDR1 and CDR2: SNHLY, FYNNEI. Trimming shortened V by 1 base and J by 2 bases, and 9 bases separated the two germline ends. Here the CDR3 DNA reads TGTGCCAGCAGTGAAGACCAGGGAACCTACGAGCAGTACTTC. Its translation is CASSEDQGTYEQYF.

Ten or more counts support this clonotype. The chain joins TRBV20-1 to TRBJ2-3; D may be TRBD1 or TRBD2 (5 bases each). The V gene's germline CDR1 is DFQATT and CDR2 SNEGSKA (reference sequence). With 0 bases removed from V and 5 bases from J, the gap between germline ends came to 15 bases. The CDR3 runs 15 residues. CDR3 sequence: CSARDTGGVRDTQYF. In DNA, the CDR3 is TGCAGTGCTAGAGATACTGGGGGAGTTCGAGATACGCAGTATTTT.

This clonotype occurred many times. The genes are TRBV5-1 and TRBJ1-1; D gene ambiguous. The length of the CDR3 is 14 residues. CDR1 is SGHRS and CDR2 is YFSETQ in the germline V gene. Trimming stripped 4 bases from V and 1 base from J, with 11 bases between. The DNA of the CDR3 is TGCGCCAGCAGCCCATTCACAGCGAACACTGAAGCTTTCTTT. This sequence encodes CASSPFTANTEAFF.

This chain connects TRBV12-3 or TRBV12-4 to TRBJ2-3; D is ambiguous. V lost 5 bases, J lost 0 bases, and 9 bases lay in between. The CDR3 sequence is 14 residues long. Written as DNA, the CDR3 is TGTGCCAGCAGTAAAATATTAAGCACAGATACGCAGTATTTT. The encoded protein is CASSKILSTDTQYF.

This rearrangement joins TRBV5-4 to TRBJ2-3; D is undetermined. Germline V gives CDR1 SGHNT, CDR2 YYREEE (reference sequence). This CDR3 spans 15 amino acids. V lost 0 bases to trimming and J lost 2 bases, with 10 bases between them. The CDR3 DNA follows: TGTGCCAGCAGCTTGGGCCCGACTTACACAGATACGCAGTATTTT. It specifies CASSLGPTYTDTQYF. The variable domain in full, completed from reference TRBV5-4 and TRBJ2-3, reads ETGVTQSPTHLIKTRGQQVTLRCSSQSGHNTVSWYQQALGQGPQFIFQYYREEENGRGNFPPRFSGLQFPNYSSELNVNALELDDSALYLCASSLGPTYTDTQYFGPGTRLTVL.

This clonotype has ten or more counts. The chain has TRBV7-2 and TRBJ1-5; D might be TRBD1 (5 bases). The CDR3 runs to 13 residues. The germline V gene has CDR1 SGHTA and CDR2 FQGNSA. The ends were cut back, 5 bases at V and 6 bases at J, with 11 bases in the middle. The CDR3 region has the DNA TGTGCCAGCAGCCCACCAGGGCCTCAGCCCCAGCATTTT. It translates to CASSPPGPQPQHF.

The table lists this clonotype with a few counts. The chain joins TRBV24-1 to TRBJ2-1, with D possibly TRBD2 on 5 matching bases. The CDR3 has 15 amino acids. Germline V gene data show CDR1 as KGHDR and CDR2 as SFDVKD. V gave up 0 bases and J gave up 7 bases, with 12 bases separating them. The CDR3: CATSDLRTGMNEQFF. The CDR3 bases are TGTGCCACCAGTGATTTGAGGACGGGAATGAATGAGCAGTTCTTC.

This clonotype was detected only a few times. The chain uses TRBV6-5 and TRBJ1-3, with no clear D. Germline lookup yields CDR1 MNHEY and CDR2 SVGAGI. The CDR3 contains 16 residues. Trimming stripped 0 bases from V and 0 bases from J, with 9 bases between. CDR3 sequence (DNA): TGTGCCAGCAGTTACTCGAAGACGGACTCTGGAAACACCATATATTTT. Translation gives CASSYSKTDSGNTIYF.

This clonotype appeared many times. This chain connects TRBV27 to TRBJ2-1; TRBD2 is a possible D gene (5 bases). Germline V CDR1 and CDR2: MNHEY, SMNVEV (reference sequence). V was shortened by 7 bases and J by 3 bases, with 31 bases between the two germline ends. There are 20 residues in the CDR3. The CDR3 sequence: CASTQWAPSPPSGYYNEQFF. In DNA form, the CDR3 reads TGTGCCAGCACCCAATGGGCCCCGTCCCCTCCTTCGGGGTACTACAATGAGCAGTTCTTC.

This clonotype was seen at least ten times. This chain connects TRBV7-9 to TRBJ2-7, with a possible D match to TRBD2 (5 bases). The CDR3 totals 13 residues. Trimming left V 6 bases short and J 5 bases short, with 14 bases between. Germline V CDR1 and CDR2: SEHNR, FQNEAQ (reference sequence). CDR3 in amino acids: CASSPRESHEQYF. The CDR3 region has the DNA TGTGCCAGCAGTCCTCGGGAATCCCACGAGCAGTACTTC.

This chain links TRBV29-1 with TRBJ2-1, with D perhaps matching TRBD1 or TRBD2 (5 bases each). The CDR3 runs to 15 residues. CDR1 is SQVTM and CDR2 is ANQGSEA in the germline V gene. The V and J ends lost 4 bases and 9 bases respectively, with 22 bases between them. The CDR3, as DNA: TGCAGCGTTGGGCATTCGGGGACCCCCCGGGGTGAGCAGTTCTTC. Its translation: CSVGHSGTPRGEQFF.

This clonotype was detected a few times. This chain joins TRBV5-1 and TRBJ1-3; D is undetermined. CDR1 is SGHRS and CDR2 is YFSETQ in the germline V gene. V was trimmed by 7 bases and J by 0 bases, leaving 11 bases between them. The CDR3 spans 14 residues. CDR3 protein: CASQFHSSGNTIYF. As DNA, the CDR3 is TGCGCCAGCCAGTTCCACTCCTCTGGAAACACCATATATTTT.

This clonotype was observed many times. The V call is TRBV29-1, the J call TRBJ2-1, with 7 bases that match TRBD1. Germline trimming cut 7 bases from V and 13 bases from J; bases unmatched to any gene: 7. The CDR3 is made up of 10 amino acids. Germline lookup yields CDR1 SQVTM and CDR2 ANQGSEA. This CDR3 is CSAGQPIQFF. CDR3 nucleotides: TGCAGCGCGGGACAGCCCATACAGTTCTTC.

This clonotype was observed a few times. J is TRBJ2-5 and V is TRBV28; D may match TRBD1 or TRBD2 (5 bases each). The CDR3 is 18 amino acids. Germline CDR1 reads MDHEN; CDR2 reads SYDVKM. V was pared by 7 bases and J by 0 bases, with 24 bases between. CDR3 sequence reads: CASNPLGETATYQETQYF. CDR3 sequence (DNA): TGTGCCAGCAATCCCCTGGGAGAGACAGCCACGTACCAAGAGACCCAGTACTTC. The entire variable domain, with the rest obtained from reference TRBV28 and TRBJ2-5, is as follows: DVKVTQSSRYLVKRTGEKVFLECVQDMDHENMFWYRQDPGLGLRLIYFSYDVKMKEKGDIPEGYSVSREKKERFSLILESASTNQTSMYLCASNPLGETATYQETQYFGPGTRLLVL.

In its sample, this clonotype was seen a few times. V and J are TRBV6-1 and TRBJ2-5; D is possibly TRBD1 (6 bases). The germline V gene has CDR1 MNHNS and CDR2 SASEGT. CDR3 length: 13 amino acids. V shed 6 bases and J shed 4 bases, with 12 bases lying between them. Here the CDR3 reads CASSSRGSETQYF. CDR3 DNA: TGTGCCAGCAGCTCCAGGGGATCAGAGACCCAGTACTTC.

There are many counts of this clonotype. The rearrangement links TRBV7-3 to TRBJ2-3; TRBD1 matches at 9 bases. After removal of 3 bases from V and 4 bases from J, the junction contained 2 bases not matched to a gene. This CDR3 is built from 14 residues. Germline CDR1 is SGHTA and CDR2 is FQGTGA. DNA of the CDR3: TGTGCCAGCAGCTTGGGACAGGGTTCAGATACGCAGTATTTT. Its protein is CASSLGQGSDTQYF. The variable domain in full, with the rest retrieved from reference TRBV7-3 and TRBJ2-3, is GAGVSQTPSNKVTEKGKYVELRCDPISGHTALYWYRQSLGQGPEFLIYFQGTGAADDSGLPNDRFFAVRPEGSVSTLKIQRTERGDSAVYLCASSLGQGSDTQYFGPGTRLTVL.

This clonotype came up many times. The V call is TRBV2, the J call TRBJ2-7, with no clear D. The germline gives CDR1 SNHLY, CDR2 FYNNEI. V was pared by 3 bases and J by 3 bases, with 3 bases between. The CDR3 has 11 residues. The CDR3 loop reads CASSENYEQYF. The CDR3 nucleotides read TGTGCCAGCAGTGAGAACTACGAGCAGTACTTC.

This clonotype was observed at least ten times. V and J are TRBV7-8 and TRBJ1-1, with D possibly matching TRBD1 (5 bases). V was pared by 4 bases and J by 0 bases, with 15 bases between. The CDR3 spans 16 residues. From germline, CDR1 is SGHVS and CDR2 FQNEAQ. The CDR3 protein is CASSSPQTDMNTEAFF. CDR3 sequence (DNA): TGTGCCAGCAGCTCACCCCAGACAGACATGAACACTGAAGCTTTCTTT.

V and J are TRBV29-1 and TRBJ2-5, with D tentatively TRBD2 (6 bases). The V end lost 6 bases, the J end lost 3 bases, and 14 bases lay between the germline ends. The CDR3 sequence is 13 residues long. CDR1 is SQVTM, CDR2 ANQGSEA, per germline. This chain's CDR3 is CSVGGEIEETQYF. As DNA, the CDR3 is TGCAGCGTGGGCGGGGAGATAGAAGAGACCCAGTACTTC.

The genes are TRBV7-9 and TRBJ2-3; TRBD1 is a possible D gene (6 bases). Germline assignment: CDR1 SEHNR and CDR2 FQNEAQ (reference sequence). V was shortened by 1 base and J by 4 bases, with 12 bases between the two germline ends. The CDR3 has 15 residues. CDR3 nucleotide sequence: TGTGCCAGCAGCTTAGGAGGGGGAGTTGCAGATACGCAGTATTTT. Translated, it gives CASSLGGGVADTQYF. Together with reference TRBV7-9 and TRBJ2-3, the CDR3 gives the full variable domain: DTGVSQNPRHKITKRGQNVTFRCDPISEHNRLYWYRQTLGQGPEFLTYFQNEAQLEKSRLLSDRFSAERPKGSFSTLEIQRTEQGDSAMYLCASSLGGGVADTQYFGPGTRLTVL.

This clonotype was recorded at least ten times. J is TRBJ2-5 and V is TRBV29-1; a possible D gene is TRBD1 (6 bases). Germline V gives CDR1 SQVTM, CDR2 ANQGSEA. Trimming shortened V by 6 bases and J by 7 bases, and 21 bases separated the two germline ends. The CDR3 contains 14 residues. DNA of the CDR3: TGCAGCGTGGGACATCCCGGAAGATGGTCGACCCAGTACTTC. Its translation: CSVGHPGRWSTQYF.

This clonotype occurred many times. This chain connects TRBV30 to TRBJ2-5, with D uncertain. This CDR3 contains 14 residues. Germline values: CDR1 GTSNPN, CDR2 SVGIG (reference sequence). Trimming took 1 base from V and 5 from J, leaving 14 bases between them. CDR3 loop: CAWSATLPRETQYF. The DNA of the CDR3 is TGTGCCTGGAGTGCGACTCTGCCGAGGGAGACCCAGTACTTC. Full variable domain (rest looked up from reference TRBV30 and TRBJ2-5): SQTIHQWPATLVQPVGSPLSLECTVEGTSNPNLYWYRQAAGRGLQLLFYSVGIGQISSEVPQNLSASRPQDRQFILSSKKLLLSDSGFYLCAWSATLPRETQYFGPGTRLLVL.

This clonotype was counted at least ten times. CDR3 coding DNA: TGTGCCAGCAGCACTAGAGCCGGGTCCAATGAGCAGTTCTTC. As protein: CASSTRAGSNEQFF. The V call is TRBV2, the J call TRBJ2-1; D possibly corresponds to TRBD2 (5 bases). Germline V gene lookup returns CDR1 SNHLY and CDR2 FYNNEI. The ends were cut back, 6 bases at V and 6 bases at J, with 15 bases in the middle. The CDR3 spans 14 residues.

This clonotype was counted a few times. V gene TRBV20-1 combines with J gene TRBJ2-4; D may be TRBD2 (5 bases). Trimming left V 0 bases short and J 0 bases short, with 9 bases between. In germline, CDR1 is DFQATT, CDR2 SNEGSKA (reference sequence). This CDR3 comprises 15 residues. CDR3 region: CSARDLGLAKNIQYF. CDR3 DNA sequence: TGCAGTGCTAGAGATCTCGGACTAGCCAAAAACATTCAGTACTTC.